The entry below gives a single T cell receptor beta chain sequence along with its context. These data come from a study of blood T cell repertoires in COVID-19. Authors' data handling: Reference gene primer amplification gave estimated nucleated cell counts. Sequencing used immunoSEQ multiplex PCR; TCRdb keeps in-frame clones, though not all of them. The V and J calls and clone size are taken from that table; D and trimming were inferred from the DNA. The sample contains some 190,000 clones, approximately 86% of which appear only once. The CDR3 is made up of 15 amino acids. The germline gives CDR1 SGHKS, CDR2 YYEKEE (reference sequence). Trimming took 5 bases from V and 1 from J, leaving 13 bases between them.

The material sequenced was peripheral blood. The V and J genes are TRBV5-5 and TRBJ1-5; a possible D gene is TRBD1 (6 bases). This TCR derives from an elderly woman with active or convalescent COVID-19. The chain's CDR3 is CASSPGAGSNQPQHF. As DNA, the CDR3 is TGTGCCAGCAGTCCAGGGGCTGGAAGCAATCAGCCCCAGCATTTT.